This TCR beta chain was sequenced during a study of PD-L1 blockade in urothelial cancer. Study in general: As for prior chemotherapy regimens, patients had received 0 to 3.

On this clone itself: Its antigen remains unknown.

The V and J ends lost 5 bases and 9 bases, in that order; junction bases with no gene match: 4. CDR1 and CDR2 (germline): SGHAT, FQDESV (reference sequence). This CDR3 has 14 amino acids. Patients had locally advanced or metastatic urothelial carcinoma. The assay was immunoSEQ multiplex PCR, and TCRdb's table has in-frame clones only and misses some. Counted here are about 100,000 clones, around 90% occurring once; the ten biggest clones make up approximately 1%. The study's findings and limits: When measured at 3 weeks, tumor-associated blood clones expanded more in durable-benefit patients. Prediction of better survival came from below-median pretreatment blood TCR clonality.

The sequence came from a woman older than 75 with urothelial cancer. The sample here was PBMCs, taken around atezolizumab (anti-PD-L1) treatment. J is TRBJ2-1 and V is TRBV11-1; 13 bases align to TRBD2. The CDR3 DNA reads TGTGCCAGCAGCCGGACTAGCGGGAGAGGTGAGCAGTTCTTC. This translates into CASSRTSGRGEQFF.